This TCR beta chain was recorded in a study of T cell clonotyping in hematopoietic cell transplantation (dated by TCRdb to the early 2020s). Regarding the research as a whole: In the study, around 140 blood samples were gathered from 35 consecutive transplant recipients and their related donors. Patient recruitment ran from late 2015 to January 2017, and follow-up continued until late 2020 or death. The full study reports these points: Donor and pretransplant recipient Inverse Simpson Index values predicted broader posttransplant TCR repertoire diversity. Only a small fraction of recipient repertoires overlapped donor repertoires, with over 95% appearing de novo at the given depth. The sample size was limited, and CD4 and CD8 repertoire contributions could not be separated because cells were not sorted. After transplant, TCR diversity in recipients dropped, and pathologically expanded clonotypes climbed progressively between day 30 and day 180.

The time point label here, explained by the study, means: 100 days after allo-HCT. Blood from recipients was drawn roughly 28 days before transplant, then again at days 30, 100 and 180 after transplant. Using Nuclei Lysis Solution, genomic DNA was extracted from unfractionated peripheral blood mononuclear cells that were either fresh or cryopreserved. The immunoSEQ assay, a bias-controlled multiplex PCR using V- and J-specific primers, was used to amplify TCR beta CDR3 regions from genomic DNA. In a second PCR step, the CDR3 amplicons were tagged with a proprietary barcode plus Illumina adapter sequences. An Illumina MiSeq instrument was used to sequence the CDR3 libraries. From the authors' description of their analysis: Export and quality control were performed with immunoSEQ Analyzer 3.0, and downstream analyses were performed with R Bioconductor and Immunarch. Repertoire metrics were calculated using only productive rearrangements within the normalized downsampled data set. Clonotypes larger than 5 templates in the normalized cohort were defined as pathologically expanded. The Inverse Simpson Index served as the measure of repertoire diversity. The non-normalized data set was used for CMV-specificity analyses so that all clonotypes could be captured. Entries here come from immuneACCESS through TCRdb and include only in-frame sequences with V and J called. Some clones fail to appear in such tables; in the studies checked, an unresolved V gene covers under half of the shortfall, and the cause of the remainder is unknown. V, J and clone size are those of that table, while D and trimming were read from the DNA. The sample yields some 7,400 clones; 85% to 90% were counted once. Of the sample, 5% to 6% falls within the top ten clones.

This clone was detected a few times. The specificity of this receptor is unknown. No base quality values were provided; no much bigger clone lies one nucleotide off. From the germline V gene, CDR1 is MNHEY and CDR2 is SVGAGI. Deletion took 0 bases off V and 8 bases off J, with a span of 10 bases between the germline ends. The CDR3, cysteine through phenylalanine, is 14 amino acids long. Only the CDR3 part of the read is kept: 42 bases, read in frame from the first base. Here the chain combines TRBV6-5 and TRBJ1-4, with no reliable assignment of the D segment. The clonotype was recovered from a male patient aged 45 to 59 who had an allogeneic stem cell transplant from a related donor, so the T cells may come from the graft donor. Some clones in this sample may be carry-over from other donors' samples. Sequencing used PBMCs, obtained 100 days after allogeneic stem cell transplant. The CDR3 here reads CASSYSGADEKLFF. The nucleotide sequence is given as TGTGCCAGCAGTTACTCGGGAGCGGACGAAAAACTGTTTTTT.